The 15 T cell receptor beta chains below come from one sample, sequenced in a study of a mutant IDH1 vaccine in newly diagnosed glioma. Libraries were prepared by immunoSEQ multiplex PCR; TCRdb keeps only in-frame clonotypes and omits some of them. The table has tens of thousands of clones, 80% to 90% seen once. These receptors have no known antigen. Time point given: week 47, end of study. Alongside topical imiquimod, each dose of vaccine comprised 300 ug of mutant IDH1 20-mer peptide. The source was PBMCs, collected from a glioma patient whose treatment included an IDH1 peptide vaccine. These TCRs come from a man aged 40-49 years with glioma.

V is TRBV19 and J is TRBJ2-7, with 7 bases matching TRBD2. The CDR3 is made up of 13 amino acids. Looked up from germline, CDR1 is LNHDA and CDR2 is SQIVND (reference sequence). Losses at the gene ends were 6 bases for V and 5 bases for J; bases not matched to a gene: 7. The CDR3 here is CASRRDYGNEQYF. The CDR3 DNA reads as TGTGCCAGTAGGAGGGACTACGGAAACGAGCAGTACTTC.

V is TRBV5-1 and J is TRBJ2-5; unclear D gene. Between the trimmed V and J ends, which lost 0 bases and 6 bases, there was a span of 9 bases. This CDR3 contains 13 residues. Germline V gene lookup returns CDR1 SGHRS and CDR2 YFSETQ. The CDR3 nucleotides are TGCGCCAGCAGCTTGGTTACTCCTAAGACCCAGTACTTC. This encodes CASSLVTPKTQYF. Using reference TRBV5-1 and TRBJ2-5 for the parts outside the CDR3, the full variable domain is KAGVTQTPRYLIKTRGQQVTLSCSPISGHRSVSWYQQTPGQGLQFLFEYFSETQRNKGNFPGRFSGRQFSNSRSEMNVSTLELGDSALYLCASSLVTPKTQYFGPGTRLLVL.

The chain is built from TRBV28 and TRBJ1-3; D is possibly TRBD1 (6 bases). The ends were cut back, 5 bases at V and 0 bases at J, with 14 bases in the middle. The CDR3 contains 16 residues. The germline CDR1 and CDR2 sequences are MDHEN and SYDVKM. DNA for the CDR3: TGTGCCAGCAGTGACCTACAGGGACCCTCTGGAAACACCATATATTTT. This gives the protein CASSDLQGPSGNTIYF. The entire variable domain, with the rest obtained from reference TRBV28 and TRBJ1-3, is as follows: DVKVTQSSRYLVKRTGEKVFLECVQDMDHENMFWYRQDPGLGLRLIYFSYDVKMKEKGDIPEGYSVSREKKERFSLILESASTNQTSMYLCASSDLQGPSGNTIYFGEGSWLTVV.

CDR3 in amino acids: CASGLWVGQASPEQYF. Written as DNA, the CDR3 is TGTGCTAGTGGTTTATGGGTTGGACAGGCGAGTCCGGAGCAGTACTTC. The rearrangement links TRBV12-5 to TRBJ2-7, with TRBD1 matching over 7 bases. Germline lookup yields CDR1 LGHNT and CDR2 FRNRAP. The CDR3 is made up of 16 amino acids. The V gene end was trimmed by 3 bases and the J gene end by 7 bases; junction bases not matched to a gene: 15.

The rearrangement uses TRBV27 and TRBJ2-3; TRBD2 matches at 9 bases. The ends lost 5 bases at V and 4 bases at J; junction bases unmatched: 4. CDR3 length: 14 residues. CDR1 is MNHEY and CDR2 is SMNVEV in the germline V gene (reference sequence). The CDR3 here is CASSPGLASDTQYF. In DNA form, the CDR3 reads TGTGCCAGCAGTCCGGGACTAGCTTCAGATACGCAGTATTTT.

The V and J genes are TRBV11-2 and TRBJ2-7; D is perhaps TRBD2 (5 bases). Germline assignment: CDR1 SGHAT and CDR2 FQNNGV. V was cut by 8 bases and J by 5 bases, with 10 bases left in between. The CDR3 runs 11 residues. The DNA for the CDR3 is TGTGCCAGCGGGGAGATGGACGAGCAGTACTTC. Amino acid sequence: CASGEMDEQYF.

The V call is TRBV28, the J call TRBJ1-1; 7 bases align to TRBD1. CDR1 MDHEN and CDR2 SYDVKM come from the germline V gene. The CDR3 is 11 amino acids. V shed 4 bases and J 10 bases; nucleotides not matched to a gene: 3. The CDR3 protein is CASSSTGAAFF. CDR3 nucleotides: TGTGCCAGCAGTTCTACAGGGGCAGCTTTCTTT.

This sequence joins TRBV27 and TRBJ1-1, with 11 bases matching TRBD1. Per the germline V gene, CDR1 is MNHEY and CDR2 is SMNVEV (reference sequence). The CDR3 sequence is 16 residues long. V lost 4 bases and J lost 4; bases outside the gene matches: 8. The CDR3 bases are TGTGCCAGCAGTTCTGGACAGGGGGCAGGTAGCACTGAAGCTTTCTTT. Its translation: CASSSGQGAGSTEAFF.

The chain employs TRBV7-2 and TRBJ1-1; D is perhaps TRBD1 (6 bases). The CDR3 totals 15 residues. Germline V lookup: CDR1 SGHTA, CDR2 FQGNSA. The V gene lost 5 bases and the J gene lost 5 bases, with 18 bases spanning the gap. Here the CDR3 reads CASSPLTITGTEAFF. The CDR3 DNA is TGTGCCAGCAGCCCCCTGACGATCACAGGGACTGAAGCTTTCTTT.

CDR3 residues: CASSRSGTDTGELFF. CDR3 nucleotides: TGCGCCAGCAGTCGTAGCGGGACCGATACCGGGGAGCTGTTTTTT. This rearrangement joins TRBV5-1 to TRBJ2-2; 8 nucleotides match TRBD2. V dropped 5 bases and J dropped 5; count of bases not matched to a gene: 8. The CDR3 totals 15 residues. CDR1 SGHRS and CDR2 YFSETQ come from the germline V gene. Drawing the rest from reference TRBV5-1 and TRBJ2-2, the complete variable domain is KAGVTQTPRYLIKTRGQQVTLSCSPISGHRSVSWYQQTPGQGLQFLFEYFSETQRNKGNFPGRFSGRQFSNSRSEMNVSTLELGDSALYLCASSRSGTDTGELFFGEGSRLTVL.

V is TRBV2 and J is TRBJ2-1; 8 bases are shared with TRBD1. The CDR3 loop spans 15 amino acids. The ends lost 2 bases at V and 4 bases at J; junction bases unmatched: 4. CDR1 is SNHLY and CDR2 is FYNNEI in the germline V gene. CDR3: CASSEFGQGYNEQFF. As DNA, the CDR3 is TGTGCCAGCAGTGAATTTGGACAGGGATACAATGAGCAGTTCTTC.

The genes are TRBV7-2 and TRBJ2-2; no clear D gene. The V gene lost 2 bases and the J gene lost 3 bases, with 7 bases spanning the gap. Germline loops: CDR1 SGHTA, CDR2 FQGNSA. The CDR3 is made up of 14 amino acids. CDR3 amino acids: CASSLKRDTGELFF. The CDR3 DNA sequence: TGTGCCAGCAGCTTAAAAAGGGACACCGGGGAGCTGTTTTTT.

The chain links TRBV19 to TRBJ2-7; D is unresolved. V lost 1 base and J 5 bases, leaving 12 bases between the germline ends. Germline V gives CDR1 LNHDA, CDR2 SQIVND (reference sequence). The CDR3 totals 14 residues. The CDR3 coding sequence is TGTGCCAGTAGTATAGGGGCAGGTGCCCACGAGCAGTACTTC. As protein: CASSIGAGAHEQYF. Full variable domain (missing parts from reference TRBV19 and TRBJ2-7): DGGITQSPKYLFRKEGQNVTLSCEQNLNHDAMYWYRQDPGQGLRLIYYSQIVNDFQKGDIAEGYSVSREKKESFPLTVTSAQKNPTAFYLCASSIGAGAHEQYFGPGTRLTVT.

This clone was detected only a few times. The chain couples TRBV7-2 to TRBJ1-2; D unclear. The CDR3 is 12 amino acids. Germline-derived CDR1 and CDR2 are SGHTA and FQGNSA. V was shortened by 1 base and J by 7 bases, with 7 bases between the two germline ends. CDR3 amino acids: CASSLGVIGYTF. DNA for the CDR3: TGTGCCAGCAGCTTAGGGGTTATTGGCTACACCTTC.

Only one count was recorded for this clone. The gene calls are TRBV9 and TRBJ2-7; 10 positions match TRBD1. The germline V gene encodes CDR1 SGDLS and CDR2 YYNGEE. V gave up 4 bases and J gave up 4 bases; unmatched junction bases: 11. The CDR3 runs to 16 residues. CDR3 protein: CASSPRRQGAWYEQYF. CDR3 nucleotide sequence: TGTGCCAGCAGCCCTCGGAGACAGGGGGCATGGTACGAGCAGTACTTC.